These T cell receptor beta chains were read from a single sample in a study of identical twins. Via MiXCR, TCRdb re-called the 5' RACE reads, giving one row per CDR3 protein. The sample contains about 240,000 distinct CDR3 sequences, over 9.5% of which appear only once. The specimen sequenced was memory T cells sorted from blood. These receptors were collected from a man aged 45-65 years in good health. The CDR3 runs from the conserved cysteine through the conserved F or W. Fields, in order: D gene, clone size, V gene, J gene, CDR3 protein, CDR3 DNA. A D gene is named only where the DNA matches it firmly. Clone size is shown for a subset of rows, as once, few, many or a class of expanded clone.

TRBD2	many	TRBV3-1	TRBJ2-3	CASSPTTGTSGGEFTDTQYF	TGTGCCAGCAGCCCCACTACCGGGACTAGCGGGGGGGAATTCACAGATACGCAGTATTTT
NA	many	TRBV5-1	TRBJ2-1	CASSLEAASSYNEQFF	TGCGCCAGCAGCTTGGAGGCTGCCAGCTCCTACAATGAGCAGTTCTTC
NA	NA	TRBV15	TRBJ2-1	CATGMVGQGNEQFF	TGTGCCACCGGTATGGTGGGGCAGGGCAATGAGCAGTTCTTC
TRBD1	NA	TRBV6-1	TRBJ1-4	CASTSGGGGEEKLFF	TGTGCCAGCACCTCTGGAGGGGGCGGAGAGGAAAAACTGTTTTTT
TRBD1	few	TRBV7-6	TRBJ1-3	CASSFQTGGIGNTIYF	TGTGCCAGCAGCTTTCAGACAGGGGGCATTGGAAACACCATATATTTT
NA	few	TRBV6-2/TRBV6-3	TRBJ2-2	CASSYSFGRSQNTGELFF	TGTGCCAGCAGTTACTCTTTCGGGCGGTCTCAGAACACCGGGGAGCTGTTTTTT
TRBD2	few	TRBV7-2	TRBJ2-4	CASSSTREGAKNIQYF	TGTGCCAGCAGCTCTACCAGGGAGGGAGCCAAAAACATTCAGTACTTC
NA	many	TRBV20-1	TRBJ2-5	CSARDRFRETQYF	TGCAGTGCTAGAGACAGGTTTCGAGAGACCCAGTACTTC
NA	NA	TRBV3-1	TRBJ2-1	CASSHEGWAGEQFF	TGTGCCAGCAGCCACGAGGGGTGGGCAGGAGAGCAGTTCTTC
NA	many	TRBV6-2/TRBV6-3	TRBJ1-1	CASSYDSGNTEAFF	TGTGCCAGCAGTTACGACTCAGGGAACACTGAAGCTTTCTTT